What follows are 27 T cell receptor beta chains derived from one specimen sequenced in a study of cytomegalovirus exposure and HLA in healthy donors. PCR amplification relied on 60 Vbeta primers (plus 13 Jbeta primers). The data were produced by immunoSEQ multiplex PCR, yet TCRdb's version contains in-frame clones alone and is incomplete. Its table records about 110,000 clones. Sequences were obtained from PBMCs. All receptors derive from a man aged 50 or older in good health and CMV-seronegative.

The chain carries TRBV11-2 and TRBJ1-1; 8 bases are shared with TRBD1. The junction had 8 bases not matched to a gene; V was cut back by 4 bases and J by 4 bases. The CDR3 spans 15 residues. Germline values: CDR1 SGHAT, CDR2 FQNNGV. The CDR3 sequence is CASSSGQGESTEAFF. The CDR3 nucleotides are TGTGCCAGCAGCTCAGGACAGGGAGAGTCCACTGAAGCTTTCTTT.

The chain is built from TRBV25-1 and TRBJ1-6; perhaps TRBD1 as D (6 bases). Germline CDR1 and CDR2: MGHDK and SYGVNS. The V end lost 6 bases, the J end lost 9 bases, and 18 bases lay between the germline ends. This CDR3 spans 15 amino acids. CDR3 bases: TGTGCCAGCAGGGAACAGGGAGGTAGAAGTTCACCCCTCCACTTT. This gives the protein CASREQGGRSSPLHF.

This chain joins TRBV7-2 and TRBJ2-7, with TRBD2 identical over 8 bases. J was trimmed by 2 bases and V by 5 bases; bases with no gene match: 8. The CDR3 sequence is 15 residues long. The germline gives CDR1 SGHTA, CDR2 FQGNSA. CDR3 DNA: TGTGCCAGCAGCGAGAGCGGGAGTAAGACCTACGAGCAGTACTTC. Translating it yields CASSESGSKTYEQYF.

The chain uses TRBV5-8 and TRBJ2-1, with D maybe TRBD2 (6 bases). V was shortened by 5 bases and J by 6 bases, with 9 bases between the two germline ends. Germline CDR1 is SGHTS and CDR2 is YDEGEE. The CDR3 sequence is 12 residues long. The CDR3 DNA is TGTGCCAGCAGTTGGGGGGTCAATGAGCAGTTCTTC. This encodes CASSWGVNEQFF.

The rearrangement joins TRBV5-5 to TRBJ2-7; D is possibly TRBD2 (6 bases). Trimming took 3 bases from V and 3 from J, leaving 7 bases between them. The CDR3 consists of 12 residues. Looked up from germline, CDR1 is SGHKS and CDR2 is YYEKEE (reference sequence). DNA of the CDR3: TGTGCCAGCAGCTGGGGGGACTACGAGCAGTACTTC. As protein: CASSWGDYEQYF.

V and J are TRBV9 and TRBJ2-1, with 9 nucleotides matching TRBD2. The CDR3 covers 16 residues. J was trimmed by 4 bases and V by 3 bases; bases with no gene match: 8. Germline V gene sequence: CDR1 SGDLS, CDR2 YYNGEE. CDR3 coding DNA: TGTGCCAGCAGCGAGAGGGTGGCGGGAGGGTACAATGAGCAGTTCTTC. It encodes CASSERVAGGYNEQFF. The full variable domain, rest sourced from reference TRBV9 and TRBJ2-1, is DSGVTQTPKHLITATGQRVTLRCSPRSGDLSVYWYQQSLDQGLQFLIQYYNGEERAKGNILERFSAQQFPDLHSELNLSSLELGDSALYFCASSERVAGGYNEQFFGPGTRLTVL.

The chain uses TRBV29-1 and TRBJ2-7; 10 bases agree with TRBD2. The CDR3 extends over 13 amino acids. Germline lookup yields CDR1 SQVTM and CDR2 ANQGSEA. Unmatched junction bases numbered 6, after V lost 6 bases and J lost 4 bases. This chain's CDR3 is CSVLSGGRYEQYF. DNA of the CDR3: TGCAGCGTCCTTAGCGGGGGGAGGTACGAGCAGTACTTC.

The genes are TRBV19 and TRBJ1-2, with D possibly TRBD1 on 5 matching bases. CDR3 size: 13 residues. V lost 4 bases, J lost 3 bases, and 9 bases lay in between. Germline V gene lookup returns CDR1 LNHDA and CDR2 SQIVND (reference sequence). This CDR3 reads CASSRVRDYGYTF. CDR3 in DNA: TGTGCCAGTAGTAGAGTCAGGGACTATGGCTACACCTTC.

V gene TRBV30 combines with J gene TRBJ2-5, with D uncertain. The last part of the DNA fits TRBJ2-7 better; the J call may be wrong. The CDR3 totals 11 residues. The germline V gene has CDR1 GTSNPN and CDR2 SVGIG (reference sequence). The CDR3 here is CAWSRGYEQYF. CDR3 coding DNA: TGTGCCTGGAGCCGCGGCTACGAGCAGTACTTC.

CDR3 sequence reads: CASSLSGTYEQYF. As DNA, the CDR3 is TGTGCCAGCAGCTTAAGCGGTACCTACGAGCAGTACTTC. This chain links TRBV7-9 with TRBJ2-7; D is perhaps TRBD2 (5 bases). The length of the CDR3 is 13 residues. Deletions cut 2 bases from V and 2 bases from J, with 7 bases between. CDR1 and CDR2 (germline): SEHNR, FQNEAQ (reference sequence).

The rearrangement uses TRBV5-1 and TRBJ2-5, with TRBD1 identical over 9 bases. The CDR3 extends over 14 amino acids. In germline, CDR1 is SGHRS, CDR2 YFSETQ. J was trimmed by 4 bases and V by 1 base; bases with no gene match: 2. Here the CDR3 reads CASSLRTGVETQYF. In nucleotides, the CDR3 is TGCGCCAGCAGCTTGCGGACAGGGGTAGAGACCCAGTACTTC.

The CDR3 here is CASSRRIGPSNTEAFF. Here the CDR3 DNA reads TGTGCCAGCAGTCGGCGGATAGGGCCTAGCAACACTGAAGCTTTCTTT. The chain couples TRBV27 to TRBJ1-1; the D is unclear. Trimming left V 5 bases short and J 2 bases short, with 18 bases between. The length of the CDR3 is 16 residues. Germline V CDR1 and CDR2: MNHEY, SMNVEV (reference sequence).

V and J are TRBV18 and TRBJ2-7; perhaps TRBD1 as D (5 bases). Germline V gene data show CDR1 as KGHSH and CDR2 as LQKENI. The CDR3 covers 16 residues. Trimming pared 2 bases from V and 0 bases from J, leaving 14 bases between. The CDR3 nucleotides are TGTGCCAGCTCACCATCCGCCCGGACAAACTCCTACGAGCAGTACTTC. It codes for CASSPSARTNSYEQYF.

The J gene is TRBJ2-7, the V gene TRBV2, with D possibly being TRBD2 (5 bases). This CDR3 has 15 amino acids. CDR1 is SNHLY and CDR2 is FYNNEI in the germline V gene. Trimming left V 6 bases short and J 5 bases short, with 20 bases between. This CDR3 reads CASRPLEGSANEQYF. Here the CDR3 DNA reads TGTGCCAGCAGACCCCTCGAGGGATCAGCTAACGAGCAGTACTTC.

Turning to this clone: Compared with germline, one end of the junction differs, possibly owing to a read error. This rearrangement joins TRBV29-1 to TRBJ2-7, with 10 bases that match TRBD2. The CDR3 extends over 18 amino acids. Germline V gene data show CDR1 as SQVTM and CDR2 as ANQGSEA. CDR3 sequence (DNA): TGCAGCGCTGAAGGTGGAGCGGGGGGGATGGGGAACTCCTACGAGCAGTACTTC. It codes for CSAEGGAGGMGNSYEQYF.

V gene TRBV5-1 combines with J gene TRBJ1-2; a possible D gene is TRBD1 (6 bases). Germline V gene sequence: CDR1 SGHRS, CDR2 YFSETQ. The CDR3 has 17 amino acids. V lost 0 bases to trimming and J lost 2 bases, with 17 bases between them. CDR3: CASSLGYRDTQNYGYTF. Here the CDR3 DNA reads TGCGCCAGCAGCTTGGGGTACCGGGACACACAAAACTATGGCTACACCTTC.

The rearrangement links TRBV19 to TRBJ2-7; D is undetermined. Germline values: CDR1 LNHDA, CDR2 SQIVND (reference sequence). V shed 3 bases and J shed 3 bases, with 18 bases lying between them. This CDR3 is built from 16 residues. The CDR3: CASSIAPRVGDYEQYF. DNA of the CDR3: TGTGCCAGTAGTATTGCCCCTCGGGTTGGAGACTACGAGCAGTACTTC.

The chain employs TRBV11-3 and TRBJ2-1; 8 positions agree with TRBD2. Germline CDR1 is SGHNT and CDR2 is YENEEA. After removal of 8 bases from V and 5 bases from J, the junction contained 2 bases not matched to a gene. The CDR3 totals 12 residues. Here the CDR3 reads CASGAGDNEQFF. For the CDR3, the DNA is TGTGCCAGCGGAGCGGGGGACAATGAGCAGTTCTTC.

The CDR3 region has the DNA TGTGCCAGCCGGACTAGCGGCTACGAGCAGTACTTC. Residues: CASRTSGYEQYF. The V call is TRBV10-3, the J call TRBJ2-7; TRBD2 matches 10 bases. Germline CDR1 reads ENHRY; CDR2 reads SYGVKD. With V trimmed by 10 bases and J by 3 bases, 3 bases remained unmatched. CDR3 size: 12 residues.

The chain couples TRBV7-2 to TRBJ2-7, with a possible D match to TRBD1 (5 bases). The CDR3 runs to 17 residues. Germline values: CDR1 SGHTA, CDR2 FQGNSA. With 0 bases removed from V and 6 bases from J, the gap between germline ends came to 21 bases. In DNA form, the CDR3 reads TGTGCCAGCAGCTTAGCGGGGTACGGCAGGGCGCCGGGCGAGCAGTACTTC. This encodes CASSLAGYGRAPGEQYF.

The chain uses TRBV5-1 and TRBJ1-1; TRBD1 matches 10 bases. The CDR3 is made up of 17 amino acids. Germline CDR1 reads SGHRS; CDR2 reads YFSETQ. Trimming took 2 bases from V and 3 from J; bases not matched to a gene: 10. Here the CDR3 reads CASSFGPPGQGDTEAFF. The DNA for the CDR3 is TGCGCCAGCAGCTTCGGGCCCCCCGGACAGGGGGACACTGAAGCTTTCTTT.

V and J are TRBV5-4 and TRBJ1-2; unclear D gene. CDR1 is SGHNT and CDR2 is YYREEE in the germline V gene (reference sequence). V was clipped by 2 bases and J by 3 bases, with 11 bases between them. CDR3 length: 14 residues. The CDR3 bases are TGTGCCAGCAGCTTTGGGAGGGAAGACTATGGCTACACCTTC. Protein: CASSFGREDYGYTF.

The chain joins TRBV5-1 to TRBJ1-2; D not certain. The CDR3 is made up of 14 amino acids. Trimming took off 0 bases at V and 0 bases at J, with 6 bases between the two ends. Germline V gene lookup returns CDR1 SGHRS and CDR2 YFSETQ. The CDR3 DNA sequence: TGCGCCAGCAGCTTGGGAGAGACTAACTATGGCTACACCTTC. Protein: CASSLGETNYGYTF.

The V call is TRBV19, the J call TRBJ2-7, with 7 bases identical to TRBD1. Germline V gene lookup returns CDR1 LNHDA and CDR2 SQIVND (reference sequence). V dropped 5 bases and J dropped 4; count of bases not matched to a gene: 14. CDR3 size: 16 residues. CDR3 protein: CASSRRYRGDLYEQYF. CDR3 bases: TGTGCCAGTAGTCGAAGATACAGGGGTGACCTATACGAGCAGTACTTC.

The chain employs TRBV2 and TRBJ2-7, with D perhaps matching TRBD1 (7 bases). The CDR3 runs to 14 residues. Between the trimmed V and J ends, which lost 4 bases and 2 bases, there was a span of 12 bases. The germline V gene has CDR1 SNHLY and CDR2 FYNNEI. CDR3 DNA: TGTGCCAGCAGTGGGAGGGACAGAACCTACGAGCAGTACTTC. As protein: CASSGRDRTYEQYF. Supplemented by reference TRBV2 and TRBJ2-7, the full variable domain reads EPEVTQTPSHQVTQMGQEVILRCVPISNHLYFYWYRQILGQKVEFLVSFYNNEISEKSEIFDDQFSVERPDGSNFTLKIRSTKLEDSAMYFCASSGRDRTYEQYFGPGTRLTVT.

The chain's CDR3 is CASIRGSTEAFF. CDR3 bases: TGTGCCAGCATCAGGGGGTCCACTGAAGCTTTCTTT. The V and J genes are TRBV2 and TRBJ1-1; 7 bases line up with TRBD1. Germline-derived CDR1 and CDR2 are SNHLY and FYNNEI. The trim removed 7 bases at V and 4 bases at J, leaving 3 bases unmatched. There are 12 residues in the CDR3.

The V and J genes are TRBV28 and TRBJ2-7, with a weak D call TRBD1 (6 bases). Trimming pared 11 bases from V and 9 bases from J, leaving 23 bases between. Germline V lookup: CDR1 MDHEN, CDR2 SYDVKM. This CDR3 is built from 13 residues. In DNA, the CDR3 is TGTGCCGCCTTGGGGGACAAAAAACCCGGGCAGTACTTC. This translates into CAALGDKKPGQYF.